Listed below are T cell receptor beta chains from one sample, sequenced in a study of long-term antiretroviral therapy in people with HIV. Clones were read by immunoSEQ multiplex PCR, and TCRdb kept only the in-frame ones, dropping some. This table holds about 39,000 clones, approximately 85% found once. The source material was unsorted PBMCs, sampled 3.1 years after starting antiretroviral therapy. Receptor source: a woman aged 50 to 65 with HIV. The CDR3 runs from the conserved cysteine through the conserved F or W. The D gene is left open where the match is weak.

J gene	D gene	V gene	CDR3 protein
TRBJ2-2	.	TRBV18	CASSPRQNTGELFF
TRBJ2-5	.	TRBV4-1	CASSQDFVREETQYF
TRBJ1-5	.	TRBV30	CAWSVGDGNQPQHF
TRBJ1-2	TRBD1	TRBV14	CASSQMGQGGKGYTF
TRBJ1-1	.	TRBV5-6	CASSLALGSYAFF
TRBJ1-2	.	TRBV6-5	CASSYSAVAGAYGYTF
TRBJ2-7	.	TRBV4-1	CASSQEAGTYEQYF
TRBJ2-3	TRBD2	TRBV6-4	CASSDGGGALPTDTQYF
TRBJ2-7	TRBD1	TRBV27	CASSPGQGYEQYF
TRBJ1-2	TRBD1	TRBV15	CATSEARGNNYGYTF
TRBJ2-5	TRBD2	TRBV2	CASQRDSGGQTQYF